This is a list of T cell receptor beta chains from one sample in a study of siplizumab effects on memory and regulatory T cells. TCRdb keeps only in-frame clones here, not all; method: immunoSEQ multiplex PCR. Of 110,000 or so clones in the sample, 93% were seen once. The specimen sequenced was CD4+ T cells sorted from blood. These receptors were collected from a human donor in good health. Each CDR3 is given with its conserved first and last residue. The order of the fields is D gene, V gene, J gene, clone size, CDR3 protein, CDR3 DNA. The D gene is left open where the match is weak. The listing skips clone size in some rows; elsewhere it reads once, few, many or a size class.

d_gene: TRBD1
v_gene: TRBV5-1
j_gene: TRBJ2-2
abundance: NA
CDR3aa: CASSMGTGTGTGELFF
CDR3nt: TGCGCCAGCAGCATGGGGACCGGGACAGGAACCGGGGAGCTGTTTTTT

d_gene: NA
v_gene: TRBV4-1
j_gene: TRBJ2-7
abundance: NA
CDR3aa: CASSQRTTTYEQYF
CDR3nt: TGCGCCAGCAGCCAACGGACAACTACCTACGAGCAGTACTTC

d_gene: TRBD1
v_gene: TRBV4-2
j_gene: TRBJ1-3
abundance: NA
CDR3aa: CASQGDRWNTIYF
CDR3nt: TGTGCCTCCCAGGGGGACCGCTGGAACACCATATATTTT

d_gene: NA
v_gene: TRBV5-5
j_gene: TRBJ1-2
abundance: NA
CDR3aa: CASSSQAASGYTF
CDR3nt: TGTGCCAGCAGCTCACAGGCTGCGTCTGGCTACACCTTC

d_gene: NA
v_gene: TRBV5-8
j_gene: TRBJ2-3
abundance: NA
CDR3aa: CASSRYGTDTQYF
CDR3nt: TGTGCCAGCTCCCGTTACGGGACAGATACGCAGTATTTT

d_gene: NA
v_gene: TRBV27
j_gene: TRBJ2-7
abundance: NA
CDR3aa: CASSLGKSSYEQYF
CDR3nt: TGTGCCAGCAGTTTAGGCAAGAGCTCCTACGAGCAGTACTTC

d_gene: TRBD1
v_gene: TRBV5-1
j_gene: TRBJ2-7
abundance: NA
CDR3aa: CASSSGTGSYEQYF
CDR3nt: TGCGCCAGCAGCTCCGGGACAGGGTCCTACGAGCAGTACTTC

d_gene: TRBD1
v_gene: TRBV5-1
j_gene: TRBJ2-1
abundance: NA
CDR3aa: CASSPGQGVNEQFF
CDR3nt: TGCGCCAGCAGTCCGGGACAGGGTGTTAATGAGCAGTTCTTC

d_gene: NA
v_gene: TRBV18
j_gene: TRBJ1-2
abundance: NA
CDR3aa: CASSPGASSYGYTF
CDR3nt: TGTGCCAGCTCACCGGGGGCCTCAAGCTATGGCTACACCTTC

d_gene: TRBD1
v_gene: TRBV11-2
j_gene: TRBJ1-2
abundance: NA
CDR3aa: CASSPILSGGGYGYTF
CDR3nt: TGTGCCAGCAGCCCAATTCTTTCAGGGGGCGGGTATGGCTACACCTTC

d_gene: NA
v_gene: TRBV7-3
j_gene: TRBJ2-2
abundance: NA
CDR3aa: CASSLIDGNTGELFF
CDR3nt: TGTGCCAGCAGCTTAATAGACGGGAACACCGGGGAGCTGTTTTTT

d_gene: NA
v_gene: TRBV7-2
j_gene: TRBJ2-7
abundance: NA
CDR3aa: CASSLVPSAYEQYF
CDR3nt: TGTGCCAGCAGCTTAGTACCTAGCGCCTACGAGCAGTACTTC

d_gene: NA
v_gene: TRBV4-1
j_gene: TRBJ1-2
abundance: few
CDR3aa: CASSQGRGDIGGYTF
CDR3nt: TGCGCCAGCAGCCAAGGGAGGGGGGACATCGGCGGCTACACCTTC

d_gene: NA
v_gene: TRBV5-1
j_gene: TRBJ1-1
abundance: NA
CDR3aa: CASSPLLNTEAFF
CDR3nt: TGCGCCAGCAGTCCCTTGTTGAACACTGAAGCTTTCTTT

d_gene: TRBD2
v_gene: TRBV5-4
j_gene: TRBJ2-2
abundance: NA
CDR3aa: CASSLGLAGGNTGELFF
CDR3nt: TGTGCCAGCAGCTTGGGGCTAGCGGGGGGGAACACCGGGGAGCTGTTTTTT

d_gene: NA
v_gene: TRBV4-1
j_gene: TRBJ1-1
abundance: NA
CDR3aa: CASSQDPVRGRGNTEAFF
CDR3nt: TGCGCCAGCAGCCAAGATCCAGTGAGGGGTCGGGGGAACACTGAAGCTTTCTTT

d_gene: NA
v_gene: TRBV19
j_gene: TRBJ2-2
abundance: NA
CDR3aa: CASSISAGPTGELFF
CDR3nt: TGTGCCAGTAGTATATCGGCAGGGCCAACCGGGGAGCTGTTTTTT

d_gene: NA
v_gene: TRBV2
j_gene: TRBJ1-1
abundance: NA
CDR3aa: CASRLRLNTEAFF
CDR3nt: TGTGCCAGCAGGCTTCGATTGAACACTGAAGCTTTCTTT

d_gene: NA
v_gene: TRBV18
j_gene: TRBJ2-7
abundance: NA
CDR3aa: CASSPPTDF
CDR3nt: TGTGCCAGCTCACCCCCCACAGACTTC

d_gene: TRBD2
v_gene: TRBV2
j_gene: TRBJ2-3
abundance: NA
CDR3aa: CASRSVGLATDTQYF
CDR3nt: TGTGCCAGCAGATCGGTGGGACTAGCAACAGATACGCAGTATTTT

d_gene: NA
v_gene: TRBV5-1
j_gene: TRBJ1-4
abundance: NA
CDR3aa: CASSTRPNEKLFF
CDR3nt: TGCGCCAGCAGCACTCGACCAAATGAAAAACTGTTTTTT

d_gene: TRBD2
v_gene: TRBV2
j_gene: TRBJ2-3
abundance: NA
CDR3aa: CASSEGTSGGYGTQYF
CDR3nt: TGTGCCAGCAGTGAAGGGACTAGCGGGGGGTATGGTACGCAGTATTTT

d_gene: NA
v_gene: TRBV4-2
j_gene: TRBJ1-2
abundance: NA
CDR3aa: CASSGTSGYTF
CDR3nt: TGTGCCAGCAGTGGAACTTCCGGCTACACCTTC

d_gene: TRBD1
v_gene: TRBV18
j_gene: TRBJ1-4
abundance: NA
CDR3aa: CASSPTGENEKLFF
CDR3nt: TGTGCCAGCTCACCCACAGGGGAAAATGAAAAACTGTTTTTT

d_gene: NA
v_gene: TRBV10-3
j_gene: TRBJ1-5
abundance: once
CDR3aa: CAISESRNLGQPQHF
CDR3nt: TGTGCCATCAGTGAGTCGCGGAATTTAGGGCAGCCCCAGCATTTT

d_gene: NA
v_gene: TRBV19
j_gene: TRBJ1-2
abundance: NA
CDR3aa: CASIGTPSHGYTF
CDR3nt: TGTGCCAGTATCGGGACACCTAGCCATGGCTACACCTTC

d_gene: NA
v_gene: TRBV6-5
j_gene: TRBJ1-4
abundance: NA
CDR3aa: CASSYSYRVGYEKLFF
CDR3nt: TGTGCCAGCAGTTACAGCTACAGGGTGGGGTACGAAAAACTGTTTTTT

d_gene: TRBD1
v_gene: TRBV10-3
j_gene: TRBJ1-1
abundance: NA
CDR3aa: CAIRIGQGKNTEAFF
CDR3nt: TGTGCCATCAGAATCGGACAGGGAAAGAACACTGAAGCTTTCTTT

d_gene: NA
v_gene: TRBV7-3
j_gene: TRBJ2-5
abundance: NA
CDR3aa: CASSPGNQETQYF
CDR3nt: TGTGCCAGCAGCCCCGGGAACCAAGAGACCCAGTACTTC

d_gene: TRBD1
v_gene: TRBV11-2
j_gene: TRBJ2-7
abundance: NA
CDR3aa: CASSLEIGLRQGSYEQYF
CDR3nt: TGTGCCAGCAGCTTAGAAATCGGGCTAAGACAGGGCTCCTACGAGCAGTACTTC

d_gene: NA
v_gene: TRBV10-2
j_gene: TRBJ2-2
abundance: once
CDR3aa: CASRVTTLIAGELFF
CDR3nt: TGCGCCAGCAGGGTCACTACCCTGATCGCCGGGGAGCTGTTTTTT

d_gene: NA
v_gene: TRBV15
j_gene: TRBJ1-4
abundance: NA
CDR3aa: CATSARRSGYEKLFF
CDR3nt: TGTGCCACCTCAGCCAGGCGGAGTGGGTATGAAAAACTGTTTTTT

d_gene: TRBD2
v_gene: TRBV28
j_gene: TRBJ2-1
abundance: NA
CDR3aa: CASRRITSGGFNEQFF
CDR3nt: TGTGCCAGCAGGCGGATCACTAGCGGGGGGTTCAATGAGCAGTTCTTC

d_gene: TRBD1
v_gene: TRBV28
j_gene: TRBJ1-2
abundance: NA
CDR3aa: CASREDRPLGGYTF
CDR3nt: TGTGCCAGCAGAGAGGACAGGCCCCTTGGGGGCTACACCTTC

d_gene: NA
v_gene: TRBV6-5
j_gene: TRBJ1-5
abundance: NA
CDR3aa: CASLPDKDNQPQHF
CDR3nt: TGTGCCAGCCTCCCGGACAAGGACAATCAGCCCCAGCATTTT

d_gene: TRBD1
v_gene: TRBV6-4
j_gene: TRBJ1-1
abundance: NA
CDR3aa: CASRTGTGASNTEAFF
CDR3nt: TGTGCCAGCAGAACAGGGACAGGGGCTTCGAACACTGAAGCTTTCTTT

d_gene: NA
v_gene: TRBV15
j_gene: TRBJ2-1
abundance: NA
CDR3aa: CATSRDRLQGGEQFF
CDR3nt: TGTGCCACCAGCAGAGATCGATTACAGGGCGGTGAGCAGTTCTTC

d_gene: NA
v_gene: TRBV27
j_gene: TRBJ2-5
abundance: NA
CDR3aa: CASSSRTGETQYF
CDR3nt: TGTGCCAGCAGTTCACGGACTGGGGAGACCCAGTACTTC

d_gene: NA
v_gene: TRBV7-9
j_gene: TRBJ1-1
abundance: NA
CDR3aa: CASSLGDFADTEAFF
CDR3nt: TGTGCCAGCAGCTTAGGGGACTTCGCGGACACTGAAGCTTTCTTT

d_gene: NA
v_gene: TRBV6-6
j_gene: TRBJ1-4
abundance: NA
CDR3aa: CASSYSGEKLFF
CDR3nt: TGTGCCAGCAGTTACTCGGGTGAAAAACTGTTTTTT